The clone carrying this T cell receptor (beta chain) has a handful of counts. Isolated RNA was reverse transcribed into cDNA used as the sequencing template. Repertoires were generated with immunoSEQ multiplex PCR, while TCRdb's copy carries only in-frame clones and drops some. The table has some 170,000 clones, approximately 65% seen once; the top ten hold 11%. This sample is part of a study of CD8+ T cells in alopecia areata. The length of the CDR3 is 12 residues. Trimming took 6 bases from V and 1 from J, leaving 7 bases between them. CDR1 is SNHLY, CDR2 FYNNEI, per germline. Sequences were derived from CD8+ T cells sorted from blood, sampled at week 0. The sequence came from a human donor with alopecia areata. The chain joins TRBV2 to TRBJ2-7; weak D call: TRBD2 (6 bases). CDR3: CASREGSYEQYF. In DNA, the CDR3 is TGTGCCAGCAGGGAGGGGTCCTACGAGCAGTACTTC.